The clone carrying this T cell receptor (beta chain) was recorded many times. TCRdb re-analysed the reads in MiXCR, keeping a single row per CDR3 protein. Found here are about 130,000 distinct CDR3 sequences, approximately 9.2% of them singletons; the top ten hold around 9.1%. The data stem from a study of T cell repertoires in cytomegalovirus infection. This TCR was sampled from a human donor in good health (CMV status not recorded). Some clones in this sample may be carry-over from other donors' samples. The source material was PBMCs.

This CDR3 is CSARRGTGVEKLFF. CDR3 DNA: TGCAGTGCTAGGAGGGGGACAGGGGTTGAAAAACTGTTTTTT. The V gene is TRBV20-1, the J gene TRBJ1-4; 10 positions agree with TRBD1. After removal of 3 bases from V and 7 bases from J, the junction contained 5 bases not matched to a gene. Germline loops: CDR1 DFQATT, CDR2 SNEGSKA (reference sequence). This CDR3 is built from 14 residues.